The sequence of this T cell receptor beta chain was determined in a study of blood T cell repertoires in COVID-19 (dated by TCRdb to 2019 to 2021). The study in broad terms: The collaborator samples originated in the United States, Italy and Spain and spanned the acute and convalescent phases of COVID-19. The material from the prospective study consisted of cDNA or gDNA derived from T cells, B-cell-depleted T cells, or PBMCs. Subjects who had been exposed to COVID-19, were actively infected with it, or had recovered from it provided the deeply sampled blood TCRbeta repertoires that made up the dataset. The repertoires were released in a freely available public database intended as a resource for research on the immune response to SARS-CoV-2. Samples came from the ongoing ImmuneRACE study (first 160 participants) plus 1,254 subjects from 6 global collaborators. A de-identified subject ID, COVID-19 status, age in years and sex were almost always included in the sample metadata. Where available, HLA class I and class II types were obtained from metadata supplied by the sample provider rather than from assay-based typing.

The CDR3 starts with the cysteine, ends with the phenylalanine, and has 16 residues. Only the CDR3 part of the read is kept: 48 bases, read in frame from the first base. Reading the germline V gene (reference sequence) gives CDR1 LNHDA and CDR2 SQIVND. V gives up 2 bases and J gives up 1 base, and the segment between their germline ends measures 14 bases. The immunoSEQ Assay, a bias-controlled multiplex PCR, was used to amplify TCRbeta CDR3 regions from genomic DNA. Concerning the study's data processing: Within the assay, amplification of reference gene primers was used to estimate how many nucleated cells each sample contained. To quantify the absolute abundance of each unique TCRbeta CDR3 rearrangement, sequence reads were collapsed and filtered. For each sample, productive Simpson clonality was calculated as the square root of Simpson's diversity index across productive rearrangements. TCRdb took this table from immuneACCESS and kept in-frame rearrangements with V and J called. Such tables lack part of the clones; where checked against another copy, unresolved V genes explain under half of the gap, and the rest is unexplained. V and J calls and clone size come straight from that table; D and trimming were deduced from the DNA. The sample has about 190,000 clones on record, roughly nine tenths of them singletons. The ten most abundant clones make up about 2.1% of the sample.

The collaborating institutions used their own protocols to collect whole blood in K2EDTA tubes. For TCRbeta analysis, collaborators shipped samples as frozen whole blood, isolated PBMCs, or DNA extracted from either of those sample types. With respect to this clone: Its antigen is unknown. Per-nucleotide qualities are absent, and no much larger clonotype sits a single base away.

Beyond this particular receptor, the publication reports: How much clinical and demographic metadata was included differed by source and by participant, and the metadata was provided uncurated.

The sequence is built from TRBV19 and TRBJ1-1; the D gene is perhaps TRBD1, on 6 matching bases. The sequenced sample consisted of peripheral blood. This TCR derives from a man aged 65 to 85 with active or convalescent COVID-19. The CDR3 is CASSIFRGASNTEAFF. In nucleotide form, the sequence is TGTGCCAGTAGTATATTTCGGGGGGCATCGAACACTGAAGCTTTCTTT.